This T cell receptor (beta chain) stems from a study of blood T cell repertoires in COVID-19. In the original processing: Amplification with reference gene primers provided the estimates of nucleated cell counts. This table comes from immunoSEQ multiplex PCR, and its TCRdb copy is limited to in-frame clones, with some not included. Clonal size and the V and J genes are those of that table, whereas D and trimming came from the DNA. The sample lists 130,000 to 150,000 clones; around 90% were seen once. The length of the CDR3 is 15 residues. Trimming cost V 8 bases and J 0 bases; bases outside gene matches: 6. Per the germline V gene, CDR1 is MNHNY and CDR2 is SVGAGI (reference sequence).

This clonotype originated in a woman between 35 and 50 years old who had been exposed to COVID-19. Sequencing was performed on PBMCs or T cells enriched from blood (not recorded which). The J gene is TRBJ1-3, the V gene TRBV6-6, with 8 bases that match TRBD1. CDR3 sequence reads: CASEPDRGSGNTIYF. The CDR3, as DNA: TGTGCCAGCGAACCCGACAGGGGCTCTGGAAACACCATATATTTT.